The clone carrying this T cell receptor (beta chain) was seen a few times. Its antigen is not identified. This sample is part of a study of T cells in pancreatic ductal adenocarcinoma. Study results and caveats: Mean clonality was about 0.11 in tumors and 0.07 to 0.075 in blood, not significantly different. Results skew toward the minority of patients with early-stage disease.

No neoadjuvant therapy was given to the selected pancreatic ductal adenocarcinoma patients before their surgery. Measured with immunoSEQ multiplex PCR; TCRdb has only the in-frame clones, and not every one. This sample yields thousands of clones, of which 68% are seen a single time; approximately 15% belongs to the top ten. Sequenced input: pancreatic tumor tissue. This TCR came from a human donor with pancreatic ductal adenocarcinoma.

This chain's CDR3 is CASSLRGQGTDTQYF. The CDR3 bases are TGTGCCAGCAGTCTCCGCGGGCAGGGAACAGATACGCAGTATTTT. The rearrangement joins TRBV28 to TRBJ2-3, with D possibly called TRBD1 or TRBD2 (5 bases each). This CDR3 region has 15 residues. Germline CDR1 and CDR2: MDHEN and SYDVKM. Between the trimmed V and J ends, which lost 5 bases and 3 bases, there was a span of 15 bases. The whole variable domain, filled in from reference TRBV28 and TRBJ2-3, reads DVKVTQSSRYLVKRTGEKVFLECVQDMDHENMFWYRQDPGLGLRLIYFSYDVKMKEKGDIPEGYSVSREKKERFSLILESASTNQTSMYLCASSLRGQGTDTQYFGPGTRLTVL.